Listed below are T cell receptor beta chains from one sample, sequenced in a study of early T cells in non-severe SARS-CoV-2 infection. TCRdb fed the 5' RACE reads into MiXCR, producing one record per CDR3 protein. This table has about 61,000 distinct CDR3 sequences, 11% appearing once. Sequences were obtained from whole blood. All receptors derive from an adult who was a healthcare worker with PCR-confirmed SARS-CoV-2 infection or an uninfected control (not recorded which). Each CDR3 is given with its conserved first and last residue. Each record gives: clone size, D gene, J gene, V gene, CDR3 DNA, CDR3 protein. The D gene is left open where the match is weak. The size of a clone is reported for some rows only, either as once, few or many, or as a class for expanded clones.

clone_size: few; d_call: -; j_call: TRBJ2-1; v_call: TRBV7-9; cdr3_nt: TGTGCCAGCTTGGGGCGGGGGCTTGCGAGCTCCTACAATGAGCAGTTCTTC; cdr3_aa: CASLGRGLASSYNEQFF
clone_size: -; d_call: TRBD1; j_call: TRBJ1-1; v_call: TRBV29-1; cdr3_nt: TGCAGCGCAACAGGGGGCACTGAAGCTTTCTTT; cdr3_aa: CSATGGTEAFF
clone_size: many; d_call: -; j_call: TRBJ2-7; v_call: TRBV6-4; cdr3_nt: TGTGCCAGCGAGTTCCAGGGCCGGGGGGACACCTACGAGCAGTACTTC; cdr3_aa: CASEFQGRGDTYEQYF
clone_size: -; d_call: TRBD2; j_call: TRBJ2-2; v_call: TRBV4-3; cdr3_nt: TGCGCCAGCAGCTTACAGAAGCTTAGCGGGGGGATCACCGGGGAGCTGTTTTTT; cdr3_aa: CASSLQKLSGGITGELFF
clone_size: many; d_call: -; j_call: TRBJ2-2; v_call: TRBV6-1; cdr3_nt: TGTGCTCACAAAGCAGCGAACACCGGGGAGCTGTTTTTT; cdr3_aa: CAHKAANTGELFF
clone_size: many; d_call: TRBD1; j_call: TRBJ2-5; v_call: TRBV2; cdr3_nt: TGTGCCAGCCGAAATGACAGGGGCGAGATCCAGTACTTC; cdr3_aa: CASRNDRGEIQYF
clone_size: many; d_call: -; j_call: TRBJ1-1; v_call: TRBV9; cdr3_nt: TGTGCCAGCAGCGTAGTATTTGCAGGGAACACTGAAGCTTTCTTT; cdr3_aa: CASSVVFAGNTEAFF
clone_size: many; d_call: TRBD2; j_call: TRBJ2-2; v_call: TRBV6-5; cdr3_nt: TGTGCCAGCAGTCCCAGAGCGGGGGCCACGTTCGCGAACACCGGGGAGCTGTTTTTT; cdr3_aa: CASSPRAGATFANTGELFF
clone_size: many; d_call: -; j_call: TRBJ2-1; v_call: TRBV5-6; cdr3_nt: TGTGCCAGCAGCTTGGTAGGGTTCTACAATGAGCAGTTCTTC; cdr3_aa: CASSLVGFYNEQFF
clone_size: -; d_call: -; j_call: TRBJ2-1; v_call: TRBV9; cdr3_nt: TGTGCCAGCAGCGAAGTTGGCAGCTCCTACAATGAGCAGTTCTTC; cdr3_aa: CASSEVGSSYNEQFF
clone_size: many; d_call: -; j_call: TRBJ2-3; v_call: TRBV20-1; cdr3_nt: TGCAGTGCTAGAGACCCCGCTTGGGATACGCAGTATTTT; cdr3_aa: CSARDPAWDTQYF
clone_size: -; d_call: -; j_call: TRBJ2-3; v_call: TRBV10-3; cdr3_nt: TGTGCCATCAGCCCCGGTAGCACAGATACGCAGTATTTT; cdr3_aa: CAISPGSTDTQYF
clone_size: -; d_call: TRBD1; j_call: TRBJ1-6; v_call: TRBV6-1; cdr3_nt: TGTGCCAGCAGTGAAGTCAGGGGACAGGGCTCTTCACCCCTCCACTTT; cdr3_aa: CASSEVRGQGSSPLHF
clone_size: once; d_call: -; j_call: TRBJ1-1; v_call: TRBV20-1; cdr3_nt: TGCAGTGCCCTGAGGGTGAACACTGAAGCTTTCTTT; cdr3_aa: CSALRVNTEAFF
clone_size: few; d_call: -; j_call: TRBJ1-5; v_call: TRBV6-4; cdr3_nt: TGTGCCAGCAGTATCGCAGCAGACCGGCCCCAGCATTTT; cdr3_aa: CASSIAADRPQHF
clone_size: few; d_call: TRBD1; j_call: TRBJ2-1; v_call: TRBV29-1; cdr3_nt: TGCAGCTCGAAGTGGGGACAGGGAAATGAGCAGTTCTTC; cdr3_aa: CSSKWGQGNEQFF
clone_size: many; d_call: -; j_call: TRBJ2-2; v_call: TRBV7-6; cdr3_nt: TGTGCCAGCAGCTTAGAAGGGATCGGGGAGCTGTTTTTT; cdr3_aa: CASSLEGIGELFF
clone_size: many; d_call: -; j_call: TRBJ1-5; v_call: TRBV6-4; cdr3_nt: TGTGCCAGCAGTGTTCGTACGTTAATAAATCAGCCCCAGCATTTT; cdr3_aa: CASSVRTLINQPQHF
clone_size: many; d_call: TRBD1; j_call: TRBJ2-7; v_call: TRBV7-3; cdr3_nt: TGTGCCAGCAGCTTAACCCCCCCATTTGCAGGGGGTTACGAGCAGTACTTC; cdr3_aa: CASSLTPPFAGGYEQYF
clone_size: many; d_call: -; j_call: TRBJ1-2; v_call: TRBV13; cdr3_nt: TGTGCCAGCAGCTTCAACCATGACTATGGCTACACCTTC; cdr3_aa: CASSFNHDYGYTF
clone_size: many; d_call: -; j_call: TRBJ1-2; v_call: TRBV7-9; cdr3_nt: TGTGCCAGCAGTTCTTATCTCCGGGACCCTGGCTACACCTTC; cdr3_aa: CASSSYLRDPGYTF
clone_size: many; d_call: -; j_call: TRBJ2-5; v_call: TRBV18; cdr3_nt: TGTGCCAGCTCATTGTACCAAGAGACCCAGTACTTC; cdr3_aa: CASSLYQETQYF
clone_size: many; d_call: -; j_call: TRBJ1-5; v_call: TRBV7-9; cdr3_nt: TGTGCCAGCAGCATCCGTGGGCAGCCCCAGCATTTT; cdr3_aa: CASSIRGQPQHF
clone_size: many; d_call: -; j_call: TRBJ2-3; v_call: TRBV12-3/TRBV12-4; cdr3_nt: TGTGCCAGCAGTTACCCCCCCGGGTATCGTAGCACAGATACGCAGTATTTT; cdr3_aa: CASSYPPGYRSTDTQYF
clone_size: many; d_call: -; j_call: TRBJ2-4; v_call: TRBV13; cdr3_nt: TGTGCCAGCATCCTGACAGTAGCCAAAAACATTCAGTACTTC; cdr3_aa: CASILTVAKNIQYF
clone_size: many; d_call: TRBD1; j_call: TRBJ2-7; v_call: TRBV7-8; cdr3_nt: TGTGCCAGCAGCTTCTACCGGGACAGCTCCTACGAGCAGTACTTC; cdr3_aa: CASSFYRDSSYEQYF
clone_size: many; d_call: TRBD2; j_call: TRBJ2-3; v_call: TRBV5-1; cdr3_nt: TGCGCCAGCAGCCTCGTAGGACTAGCGGGGGCCTCAGATACGCAGTATTTT; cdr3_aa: CASSLVGLAGASDTQYF
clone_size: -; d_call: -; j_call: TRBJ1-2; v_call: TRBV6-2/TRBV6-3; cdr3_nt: TGTGCCAGCAGTGACAAGAGCTATGGCTACACCTTC; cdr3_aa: CASSDKSYGYTF
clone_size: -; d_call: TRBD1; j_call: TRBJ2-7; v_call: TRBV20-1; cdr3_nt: TGCAGTGCCCTCGGGGACAGAAGTACCTACGAGCAGTACTTC; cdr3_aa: CSALGDRSTYEQYF
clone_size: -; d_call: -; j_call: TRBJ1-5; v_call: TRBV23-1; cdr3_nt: TGCGCCAGCACCGCTCCTAGTTCCGCAAATCAGCCCCAGCATTTT; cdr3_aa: CASTAPSSANQPQHF
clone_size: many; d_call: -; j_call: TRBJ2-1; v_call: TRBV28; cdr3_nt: TGTGCCAGCAGTCTACCCCTGGAGGGGGGTTACTACAATGAGCAGTTCTTC; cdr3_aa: CASSLPLEGGYYNEQFF
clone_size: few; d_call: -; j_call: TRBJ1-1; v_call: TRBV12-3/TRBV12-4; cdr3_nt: TGTGCCAGCAGCCGTAGAGGGAGTGAAGCTTTCTTT; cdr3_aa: CASSRRGSEAFF
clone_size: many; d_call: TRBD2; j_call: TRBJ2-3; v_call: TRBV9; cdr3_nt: TGTGCCAGCAGCGTAGAAGGGCGGGGGGGCAGTTTAGGAGATACGCAGTATTTT; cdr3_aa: CASSVEGRGGSLGDTQYF
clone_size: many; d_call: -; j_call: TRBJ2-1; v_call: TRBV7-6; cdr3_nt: TGTGCCAGCAGCTTAGTAACGGGGGCTGAGCAGTTCTTC; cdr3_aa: CASSLVTGAEQFF
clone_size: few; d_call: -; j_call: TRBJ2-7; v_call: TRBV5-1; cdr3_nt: TGCGCCAGCAGCTCTCGGAACGTCGCGGGTAGGGGTGAGCAGTACTTC; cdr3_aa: CASSSRNVAGRGEQYF
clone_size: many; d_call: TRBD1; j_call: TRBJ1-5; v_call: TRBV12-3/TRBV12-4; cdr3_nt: TGTGCCAGCAGTTTAGCCGGGACAGGCGAGATTGGCAATCAGCCCCAGCATTTT; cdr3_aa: CASSLAGTGEIGNQPQHF
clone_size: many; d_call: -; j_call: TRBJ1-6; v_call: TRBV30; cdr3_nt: TGTGCCTGGCCCCGTATGGCGGCAGTCTATAATTCACCCCTCCACTTT; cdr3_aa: CAWPRMAAVYNSPLHF
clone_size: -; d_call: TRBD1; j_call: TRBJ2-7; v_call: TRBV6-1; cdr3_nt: TGTGCCAGCAGTGTCCGGGACAGGGGGGATTACGAGCAGTACTTC; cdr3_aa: CASSVRDRGDYEQYF
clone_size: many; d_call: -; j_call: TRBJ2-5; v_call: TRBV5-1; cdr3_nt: TGCGCCAGCAGCTTGCGGGCACAAGAGACCCAGTACTTC; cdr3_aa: CASSLRAQETQYF
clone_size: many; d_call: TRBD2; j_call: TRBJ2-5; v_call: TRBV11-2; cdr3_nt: TGTGCCAGCAGCTTAGCGGGAGGGAAGAAAGAGACCCAGTACTTC; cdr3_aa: CASSLAGGKKETQYF
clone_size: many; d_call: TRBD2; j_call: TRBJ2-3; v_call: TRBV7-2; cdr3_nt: TGTGCCAGCAGCTTAGGACGGGGGGGTGTGGCAGATACGCAGTATTTT; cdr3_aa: CASSLGRGGVADTQYF
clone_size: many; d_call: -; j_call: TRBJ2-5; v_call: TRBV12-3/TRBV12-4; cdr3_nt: TGTGCCAGCAGTTTTAGACGGGGCGAAGAGACCCAGTACTTC; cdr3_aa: CASSFRRGEETQYF
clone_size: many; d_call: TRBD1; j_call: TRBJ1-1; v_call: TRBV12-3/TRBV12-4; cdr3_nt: TGTGCCAGCGGGGGAGGACAGGGTGAAGCTTTCTTT; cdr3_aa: CASGGGQGEAFF
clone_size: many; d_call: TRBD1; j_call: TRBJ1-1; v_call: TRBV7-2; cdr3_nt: TGTGCCAGCAGCTCTGGGACAGCACTAACAAGTGAAGCTTTCTTT; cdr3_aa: CASSSGTALTSEAFF
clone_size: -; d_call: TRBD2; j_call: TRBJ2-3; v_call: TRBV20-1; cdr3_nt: TGCAGTGCTAGAGTTGGTAGCGGGGACACAGATACGCAGTATTTT; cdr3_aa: CSARVGSGDTDTQYF